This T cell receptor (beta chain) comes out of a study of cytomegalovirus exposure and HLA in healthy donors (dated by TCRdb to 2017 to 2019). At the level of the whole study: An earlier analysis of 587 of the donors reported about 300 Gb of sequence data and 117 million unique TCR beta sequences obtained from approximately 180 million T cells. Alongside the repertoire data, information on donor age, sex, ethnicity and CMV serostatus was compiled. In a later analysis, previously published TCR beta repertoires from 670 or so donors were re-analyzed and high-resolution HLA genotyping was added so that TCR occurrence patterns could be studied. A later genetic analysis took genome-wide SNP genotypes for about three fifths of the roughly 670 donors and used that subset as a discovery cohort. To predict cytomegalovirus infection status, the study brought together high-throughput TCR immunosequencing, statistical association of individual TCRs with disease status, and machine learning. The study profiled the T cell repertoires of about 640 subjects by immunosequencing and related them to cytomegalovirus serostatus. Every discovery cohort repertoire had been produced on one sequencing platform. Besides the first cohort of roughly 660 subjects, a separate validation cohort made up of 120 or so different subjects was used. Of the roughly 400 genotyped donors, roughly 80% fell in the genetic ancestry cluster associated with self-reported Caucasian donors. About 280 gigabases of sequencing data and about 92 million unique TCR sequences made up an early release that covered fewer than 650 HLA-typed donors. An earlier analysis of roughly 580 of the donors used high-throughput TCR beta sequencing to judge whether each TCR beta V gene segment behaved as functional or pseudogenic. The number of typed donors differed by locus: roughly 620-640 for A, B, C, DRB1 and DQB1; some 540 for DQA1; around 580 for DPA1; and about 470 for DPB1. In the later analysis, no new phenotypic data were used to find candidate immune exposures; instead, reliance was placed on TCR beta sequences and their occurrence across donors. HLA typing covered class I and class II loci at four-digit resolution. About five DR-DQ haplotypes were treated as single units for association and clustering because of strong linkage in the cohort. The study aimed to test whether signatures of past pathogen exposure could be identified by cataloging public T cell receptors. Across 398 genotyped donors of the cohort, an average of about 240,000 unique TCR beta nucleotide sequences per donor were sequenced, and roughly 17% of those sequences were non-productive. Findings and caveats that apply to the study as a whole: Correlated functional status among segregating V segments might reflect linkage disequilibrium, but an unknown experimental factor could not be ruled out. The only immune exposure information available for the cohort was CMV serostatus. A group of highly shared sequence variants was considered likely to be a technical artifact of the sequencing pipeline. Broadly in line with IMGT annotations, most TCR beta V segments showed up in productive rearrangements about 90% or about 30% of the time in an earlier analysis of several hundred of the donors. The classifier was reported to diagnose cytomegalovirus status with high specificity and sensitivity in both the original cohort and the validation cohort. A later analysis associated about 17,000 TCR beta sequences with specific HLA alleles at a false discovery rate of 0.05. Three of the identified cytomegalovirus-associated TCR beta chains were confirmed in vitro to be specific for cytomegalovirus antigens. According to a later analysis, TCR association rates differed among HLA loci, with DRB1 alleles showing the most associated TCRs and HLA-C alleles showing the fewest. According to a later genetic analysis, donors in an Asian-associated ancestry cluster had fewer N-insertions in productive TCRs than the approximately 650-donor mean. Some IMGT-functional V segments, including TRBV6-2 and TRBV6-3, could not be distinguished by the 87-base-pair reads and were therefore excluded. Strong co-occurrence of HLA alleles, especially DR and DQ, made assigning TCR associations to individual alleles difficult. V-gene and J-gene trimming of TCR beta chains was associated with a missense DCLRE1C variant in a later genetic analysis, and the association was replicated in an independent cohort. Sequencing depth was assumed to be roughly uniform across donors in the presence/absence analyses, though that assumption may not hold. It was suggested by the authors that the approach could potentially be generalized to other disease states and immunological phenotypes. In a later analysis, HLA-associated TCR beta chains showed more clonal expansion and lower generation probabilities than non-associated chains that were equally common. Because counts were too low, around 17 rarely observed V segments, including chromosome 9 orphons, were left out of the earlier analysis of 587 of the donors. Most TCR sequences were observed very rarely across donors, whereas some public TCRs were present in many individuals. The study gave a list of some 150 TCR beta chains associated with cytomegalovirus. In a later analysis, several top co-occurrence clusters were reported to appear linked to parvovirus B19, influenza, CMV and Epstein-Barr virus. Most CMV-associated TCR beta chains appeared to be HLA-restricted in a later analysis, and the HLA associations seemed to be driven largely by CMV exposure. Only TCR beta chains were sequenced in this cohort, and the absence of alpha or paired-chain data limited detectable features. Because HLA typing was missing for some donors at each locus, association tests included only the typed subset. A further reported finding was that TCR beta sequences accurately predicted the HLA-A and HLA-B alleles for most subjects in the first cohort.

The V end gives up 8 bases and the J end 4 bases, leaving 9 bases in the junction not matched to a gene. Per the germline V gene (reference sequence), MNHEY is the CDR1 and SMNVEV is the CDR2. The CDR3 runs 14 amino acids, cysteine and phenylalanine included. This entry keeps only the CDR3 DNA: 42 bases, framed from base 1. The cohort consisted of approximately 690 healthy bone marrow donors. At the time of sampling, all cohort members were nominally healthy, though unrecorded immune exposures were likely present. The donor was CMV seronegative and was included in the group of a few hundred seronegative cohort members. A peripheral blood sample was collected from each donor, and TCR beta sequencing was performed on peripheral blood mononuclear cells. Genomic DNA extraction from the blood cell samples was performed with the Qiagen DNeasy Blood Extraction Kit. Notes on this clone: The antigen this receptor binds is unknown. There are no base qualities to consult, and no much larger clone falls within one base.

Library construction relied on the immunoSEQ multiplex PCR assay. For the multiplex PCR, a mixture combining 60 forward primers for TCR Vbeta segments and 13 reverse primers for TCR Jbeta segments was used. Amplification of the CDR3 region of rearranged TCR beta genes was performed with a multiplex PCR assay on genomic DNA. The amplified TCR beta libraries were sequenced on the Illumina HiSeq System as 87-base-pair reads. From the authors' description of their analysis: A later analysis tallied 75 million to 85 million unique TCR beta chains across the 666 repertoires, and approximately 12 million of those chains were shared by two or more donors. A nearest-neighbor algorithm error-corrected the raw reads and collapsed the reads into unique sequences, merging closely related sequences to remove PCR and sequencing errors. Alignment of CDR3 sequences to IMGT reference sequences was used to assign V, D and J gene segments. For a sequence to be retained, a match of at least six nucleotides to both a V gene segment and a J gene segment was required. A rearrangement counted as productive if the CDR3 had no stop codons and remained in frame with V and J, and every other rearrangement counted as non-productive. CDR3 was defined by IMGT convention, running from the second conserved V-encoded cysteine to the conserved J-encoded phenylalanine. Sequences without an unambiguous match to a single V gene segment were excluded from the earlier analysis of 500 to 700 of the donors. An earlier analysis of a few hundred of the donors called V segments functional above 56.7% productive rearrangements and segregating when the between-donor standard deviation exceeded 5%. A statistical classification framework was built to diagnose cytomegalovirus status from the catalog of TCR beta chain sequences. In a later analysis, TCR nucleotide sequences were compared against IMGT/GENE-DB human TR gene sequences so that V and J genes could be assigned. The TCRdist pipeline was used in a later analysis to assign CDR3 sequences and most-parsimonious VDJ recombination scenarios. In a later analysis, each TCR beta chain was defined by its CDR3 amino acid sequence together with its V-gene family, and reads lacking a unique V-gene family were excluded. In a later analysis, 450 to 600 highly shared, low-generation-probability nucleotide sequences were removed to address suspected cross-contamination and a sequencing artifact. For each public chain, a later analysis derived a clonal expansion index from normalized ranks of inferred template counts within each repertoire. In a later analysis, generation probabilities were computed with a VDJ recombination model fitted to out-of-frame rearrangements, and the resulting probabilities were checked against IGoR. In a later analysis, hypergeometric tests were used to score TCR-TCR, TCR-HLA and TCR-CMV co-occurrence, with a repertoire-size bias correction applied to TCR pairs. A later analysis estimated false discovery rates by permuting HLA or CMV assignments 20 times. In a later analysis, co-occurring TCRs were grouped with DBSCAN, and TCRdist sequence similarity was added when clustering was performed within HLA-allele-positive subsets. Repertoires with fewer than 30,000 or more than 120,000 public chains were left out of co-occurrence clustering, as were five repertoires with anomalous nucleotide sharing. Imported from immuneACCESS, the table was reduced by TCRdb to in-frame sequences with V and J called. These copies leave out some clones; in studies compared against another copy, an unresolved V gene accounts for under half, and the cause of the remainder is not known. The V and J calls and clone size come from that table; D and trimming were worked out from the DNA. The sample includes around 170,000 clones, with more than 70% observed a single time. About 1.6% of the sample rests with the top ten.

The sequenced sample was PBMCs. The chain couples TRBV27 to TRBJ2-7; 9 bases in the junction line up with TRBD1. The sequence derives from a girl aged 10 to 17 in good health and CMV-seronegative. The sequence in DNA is TGTGCCAGCTTGGGACAGGGAGAGGGTTACGAGCAGTACTTC. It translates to CASLGQGEGYEQYF.